Listed below are T cell receptor beta chains from one sample, sequenced in a study of blood T cell repertoires in COVID-19. Here immunoSEQ multiplex PCR was the method, and the copy in TCRdb shows in-frame clones only, minus some. The sample consists of roughly 150,000 clones, around 77% of them appearing once. Sequencing input: peripheral blood. Receptor source: a man between 65 and 85 years old with acute or convalescent COVID-19. CDR3s include the opening cysteine and the closing phenylalanine or tryptophan. Fields, in order: clone size, V gene, J gene, D gene, CDR3 protein, CDR3 DNA. The D gene is left open where the match is weak. Expanded clones get a size class; other rows say once, few or many, or leave the size out.

NA	TRBV27	TRBJ1-2	NA	CASSFGGTYTF	TGTGCCAGCAGTTTTGGGGGGACCTACACCTTC
NA	TRBV19	TRBJ2-3	TRBD1	CASSLGTGPDTQYF	TGTGCCAGTAGTCTCGGGACAGGGCCAGATACGCAGTATTTT
few	TRBV11-3	TRBJ2-1	NA	CASSWRDSYNEQFF	TGTGCCAGCAGCTGGAGGGATTCCTACAATGAGCAGTTCTTC
NA	TRBV5-6	TRBJ1-1	TRBD1	CASSRTGSTYEAFF	TGTGCCAGCAGCCGGACAGGCTCAACGTATGAAGCTTTCTTT
NA	TRBV29-1	TRBJ2-2	TRBD1	CSILLGGPRFGELFF	TGCAGCATCCTCTTAGGGGGCCCCCGGTTCGGGGAGCTGTTTTTT
few	TRBV12-3/TRBV12-4	TRBJ1-2	NA	CASRHREGYGYTF	TGTGCCAGCAGGCACAGGGAGGGCTATGGCTACACCTTC
few	TRBV19	TRBJ2-1	TRBD2	CASSIEAGVAYEQFF	TGTGCCAGTAGTATTGAAGCGGGAGTTGCATATGAGCAGTTCTTC
once	TRBV28	TRBJ1-4	TRBD1	CASSFGRGNTNEKLFF	TGTGCCAGCAGTTTCGGCAGGGGGAATACTAATGAAAAACTGTTTTTT
NA	TRBV6-5	TRBJ2-3	NA	CASRRTESTDTQYF	TGTGCCAGCAGAAGAACAGAAAGCACAGATACGCAGTATTTT
once	TRBV5-1	TRBJ2-3	NA	CASSPLGSADTQYF	TGCGCCAGCAGCCCGCTGGGGAGCGCAGATACGCAGTATTTT
NA	TRBV6-2/TRBV6-3	TRBJ2-7	NA	CASSYEEDYEQYF	TGTGCCAGCAGTTACGAGGAGGACTACGAGCAGTACTTC
NA	TRBV6-5	TRBJ2-7	NA	CASSYSTPAYEQYF	TGTGCCAGCAGTTACTCGACACCAGCCTACGAGCAGTACTTC
NA	TRBV11-2	TRBJ1-1	NA	CASSFTGHGTEAFF	TGTGCCAGCAGCTTTACAGGCCATGGGACTGAAGCTTTCTTT
NA	TRBV7-9	TRBJ1-6	TRBD1	CASSPRQGVSSPLHF	TGTGCCAGCAGCCCCCGACAGGGAGTTTCGTCACCCCTCCACTTT
NA	TRBV19	TRBJ2-7	TRBD2	CASSRLAGVYEQYF	TGTGCCAGTAGCAGACTAGCGGGAGTATACGAGCAGTACTTC
NA	TRBV5-1	TRBJ2-7	TRBD1	CASSPGTVYEQYF	TGCGCCAGCAGCCCCGGGACAGTTTACGAGCAGTACTTC
NA	TRBV18	TRBJ2-5	TRBD2	CASSAGLAGAETQYF	TGTGCCAGCTCAGCCGGACTAGCGGGGGCAGAGACCCAGTACTTC
NA	TRBV12-3/TRBV12-4	TRBJ1-1	NA	CASTLLEGEAFF	TGTGCCAGCACCCTGCTAGAAGGTGAAGCTTTCTTT
NA	TRBV6-2/TRBV6-3	TRBJ2-1	TRBD2	CASSYSQTSGAYNEQFF	TGTGCCAGCAGTTACTCACAAACTAGCGGTGCCTACAATGAGCAGTTCTTC
once	TRBV7-9	TRBJ2-7	NA	CASSPAGQLYEQYF	TGTGCCAGCAGTCCGGCGGGACAGCTTTACGAGCAGTACTTC
NA	TRBV6-5	TRBJ1-2	NA	CASSSPGDADYTF	TGTGCCAGCAGTTCCCCCGGAGATGCTGACTACACCTTC
NA	TRBV11-2	TRBJ2-1	NA	CASSLRRYNEQFF	TGTGCCAGCAGCCTACGGAGGTACAATGAGCAGTTCTTC
NA	TRBV18	TRBJ1-4	TRBD1	CASSPGRDRGNEKLFF	TGTGCCAGCTCACCAGGGCGAGACAGGGGAAATGAAAAACTGTTTTTT
NA	TRBV28	TRBJ2-7	TRBD2	CASSASGTYEQYF	TGTGCCAGCAGTGCTAGCGGGACCTACGAGCAGTACTTC
NA	TRBV5-1	TRBJ2-7	TRBD1	CASSRGGQGNSYEQYF	TGCGCCAGCAGCAGAGGAGGACAGGGAAACTCCTACGAGCAGTACTTC
NA	TRBV5-1	TRBJ1-1	TRBD1	CASSLDRGAEAFF	TGCGCCAGCAGCTTGGACAGGGGCGCTGAAGCTTTCTTT
few	TRBV3-1/TRBV3-2	TRBJ1-4	NA	CASSTTGAANEKLFF	TGTGCCAGCAGCACGACAGGCGCAGCTAATGAAAAACTGTTTTTT
once	TRBV3-1/TRBV3-2	TRBJ2-5	NA	CASSQGPGWNQETQYF	TGTGCCAGCAGCCAAGGGCCCGGGTGGAACCAAGAGACCCAGTACTTC
NA	TRBV6-2/TRBV6-3	TRBJ2-7	TRBD2	CASSLLAGANEQYF	TGTGCCAGCAGTTTACTAGCGGGAGCCAACGAGCAGTACTTC
NA	TRBV6-1	TRBJ2-3	TRBD2	CASSEIAGRWNTQYF	TGTGCCAGCAGTGAAATAGCGGGGAGGTGGAATACGCAGTATTTT
NA	TRBV27	TRBJ1-1	NA	CASSQRSLGGGVTEAFF	TGTGCCAGCAGTCAAAGATCTTTGGGGGGTGGAGTGACTGAAGCTTTCTTT
few	TRBV12-3/TRBV12-4	TRBJ1-1	NA	CASTLRNTEAFF	TGTGCCAGCACCCTTAGAAACACTGAAGCTTTCTTT
NA	TRBV2	TRBJ1-1	NA	CASNQALQTEAFF	TGTGCCAGCAATCAAGCGTTGCAGACTGAAGCTTTCTTT
NA	TRBV5-1	TRBJ2-1	TRBD1	CASSLGTGIEQFF	TGCGCCAGCAGCTTGGGGACAGGGATTGAGCAGTTCTTC
NA	TRBV7-8	TRBJ2-7	TRBD2	CASSISGTSGSEQYF	TGTGCCAGCAGCATCTCCGGGACTAGCGGGAGTGAGCAGTACTTC
NA	TRBV19	TRBJ1-3	NA	CASSKVTATGNTIYF	TGTGCCAGTAGTAAGGTGACAGCGACTGGAAACACCATATATTTT
NA	TRBV24-1	TRBJ1-5	NA	CATSDPRQGNQPQHF	TGTGCCACCAGTGACCCTCGACAGGGCAATCAGCCCCAGCATTTT
NA	TRBV9	TRBJ2-3	NA	CASSAEDGFADTQYF	TGTGCCAGCAGCGCCGAGGATGGGTTCGCAGATACGCAGTATTTT
NA	TRBV10-3	TRBJ1-6	NA	CAISESRQNSPLHF	TGTGCCATCAGTGAGTCGAGACAGAATTCACCCCTCCACTTT
NA	TRBV10-3	TRBJ2-7	NA	CAISGAGSYEQYF	TGTGCCATCAGTGGCGCAGGGTCCTACGAGCAGTACTTC
NA	TRBV29-1	TRBJ2-3	TRBD2	CSVSGTSGSKDTQYF	TGCAGCGTTTCCGGGACTAGCGGGAGCAAAGATACGCAGTATTTT